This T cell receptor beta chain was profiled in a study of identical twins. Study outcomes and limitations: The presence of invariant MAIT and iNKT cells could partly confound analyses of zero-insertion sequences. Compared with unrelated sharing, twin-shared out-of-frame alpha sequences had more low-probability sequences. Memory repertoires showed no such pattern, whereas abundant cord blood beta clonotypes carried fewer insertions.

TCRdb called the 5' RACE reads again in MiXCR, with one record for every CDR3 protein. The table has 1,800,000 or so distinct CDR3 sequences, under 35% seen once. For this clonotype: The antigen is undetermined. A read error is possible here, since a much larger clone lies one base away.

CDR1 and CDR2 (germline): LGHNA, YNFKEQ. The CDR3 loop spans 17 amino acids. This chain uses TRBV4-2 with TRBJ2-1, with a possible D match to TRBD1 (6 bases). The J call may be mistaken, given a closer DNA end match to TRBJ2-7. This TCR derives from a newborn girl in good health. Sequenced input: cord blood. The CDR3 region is CASSQRRVGGSYNEQYF. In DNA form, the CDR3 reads TGTGCCAGCAGCCAACGGCGCGTAGGGGGTTCCTACAATGAGCAGTACTTC.